The 12 T cell receptor beta chains below were found in one sample sequenced in a study of shared clonotypes between healthy human individuals. The protocol was immunoSEQ multiplex PCR, while the TCRdb copy is restricted to in-frame clones and leaves out a portion. The data hold more than 2,000,000 clones, with 85% to 95% observed a single time. The sequencing sample was made of naive CD4+ T cells from PBMCs. The subset denotes: CD45RA+ positively selected. These receptor sequences come from a man between 18 and 35 years old in good health. Some clones in this sample may be carry-over from other donors' samples.

V is TRBV11-1 and J is TRBJ1-1, with D perhaps TRBD1 (5 bases). Looked up from germline, CDR1 is SGHAT and CDR2 is FQDESV (reference sequence). CDR3 size: 13 residues. Trimming removed 6 bases from V and 4 bases from J, with 12 bases in between. The CDR3 reads CASSVGGGTEAFF. The CDR3 DNA reads TGTGCCAGCAGTGTGGGGGGAGGCACTGAAGCTTTCTTT.

The V call is TRBV19, the J call TRBJ2-2; D might be TRBD1 (5 bases). Trimming took off 5 bases at V and 5 bases at J, with 18 bases between the two ends. This CDR3 is built from 16 residues. Germline V gene sequence: CDR1 LNHDA, CDR2 SQIVND (reference sequence). DNA for the CDR3: TGTGCCAGTAGTTTGGGGCCCGGAGATTCTACCGGGGAGCTGTTTTTT. As protein: CASSLGPGDSTGELFF.

The V call is TRBV7-9, the J call TRBJ1-5; TRBD1 aligns across 9 bases. The V segment lost 5 bases and the J segment 3 bases; nucleotides outside the gene matches: 8. CDR1 is SEHNR and CDR2 is FQNEAQ in the germline V gene (reference sequence). The CDR3 runs 16 residues. As DNA, the CDR3 is TGTGCCAGCAGCAGGCAGGGACAGGGAGTCAATCAGCCCCAGCATTTT. Translated, it gives CASSRQGQGVNQPQHF.

The chain combines TRBV6-4 with TRBJ2-7; D is possibly TRBD1 (6 bases). In germline, CDR1 is MRHNA, CDR2 SNTAGT. The V end lost 8 bases, the J end lost 3 bases, and 20 bases lay between the germline ends. This CDR3 comprises 15 residues. CDR3 coding DNA: TGTGCCAGCTCTACCAACAGGGATCCCCTCTACGAGCAGTACTTC. As protein: CASSTNRDPLYEQYF.

V is TRBV5-4 and J is TRBJ2-1; 11 bases agree with TRBD2. CDR1 is SGHNT, CDR2 YYREEE, per germline (reference sequence). Trimming cost V 2 bases and J 9 bases; bases outside gene matches: 7. This CDR3 is built from 15 residues. The CDR3 sequence: CASSLLLAGEFEQFF. CDR3 coding DNA: TGTGCCAGCAGCTTATTACTAGCGGGAGAGTTTGAGCAGTTCTTC. Full variable domain (missing parts from reference TRBV5-4 and TRBJ2-1): ETGVTQSPTHLIKTRGQQVTLRCSSQSGHNTVSWYQQALGQGPQFIFQYYREEENGRGNFPPRFSGLQFPNYSSELNVNALELDDSALYLCASSLLLAGEFEQFFGPGTRLTVL.

The V gene is TRBV2, the J gene TRBJ1-5; D remains ambiguous. This CDR3 is 15 amino acids long. Trimming pared 4 bases from V and 0 bases from J, leaving 10 bases between. Germline CDR1 and CDR2: SNHLY and FYNNEI. Written as DNA, the CDR3 is TGTGCCAGCAGTGTGGCAGGATATAGCAATCAGCCCCAGCATTTT. It translates to CASSVAGYSNQPQHF.

This sequence joins TRBV18 and TRBJ2-1; no clear D gene. The germline V and J ends were trimmed by 6 bases and 8 bases, with 11 bases remaining between them. Germline CDR1 KGHSH, CDR2 LQKENI. This CDR3 has 12 residues. CDR3 amino acids: CASSLDPHEQFF. The CDR3 DNA is TGTGCCAGCTCCCTAGACCCCCATGAGCAGTTCTTC.

The V call is TRBV9, the J call TRBJ1-1; the D is unclear. Germline CDR1 SGDLS, CDR2 YYNGEE. This CDR3 contains 15 residues. Trimming cost V 4 bases and J 1 base, with 14 bases left between them. CDR3 nucleotides: TGTGCCAGCAGCCTTAGCCTGGCGGGGAACACTGAAGCTTTCTTT. As protein: CASSLSLAGNTEAFF. The full variable domain, in which reference TRBV9 and TRBJ1-1 provide the parts outside the CDR3, is DSGVTQTPKHLITATGQRVTLRCSPRSGDLSVYWYQQSLDQGLQFLIQYYNGEERAKGNILERFSAQQFPDLHSELNLSSLELGDSALYFCASSLSLAGNTEAFFGQGTRLTVV.

A few counts support this clone. Different DNA sequences within this sample yield the same CDR3. The V call is TRBV28, the J call TRBJ1-2; D is uncertain. Trimming cost V 5 bases and J 2 bases, with 6 bases left between them. This CDR3 spans 12 amino acids. CDR1 is MDHEN, CDR2 SYDVKM, per germline. This CDR3 reads CASSSSNYGYTF. Here the CDR3 DNA reads TGTGCCAGCAGTAGCAGCAACTATGGCTACACCTTC.

The chain recombines TRBV6-5 with TRBJ2-3; possible D gene TRBD2, 7 bases. This CDR3 is built from 14 residues. CDR1 and CDR2 (germline): MNHEY, SVGAGI. V shed 2 bases and J shed 7 bases, with 13 bases lying between them. CDR3 bases: TGTGCCAGCAGTTACCGGCGGGGGCTGAATACGCAGTATTTT. Encoded protein: CASSYRRGLNTQYF.

The chain recombines TRBV12-5 with TRBJ2-1; 8 bases agree with TRBD2. The junction had 13 bases not matched to a gene; V was cut back by 6 bases and J by 0 bases. The germline V gene encodes CDR1 LGHNT and CDR2 FRNRAP. The CDR3 loop spans 18 amino acids. This chain's CDR3 is CASGTWGGSGDSYNEQFF. The CDR3 bases are TGTGCTAGTGGCACGTGGGGGGGTAGCGGGGACTCCTACAATGAGCAGTTCTTC.

V and J are TRBV6-6 and TRBJ2-1; tentative D call: TRBD1 (6 bases). The CDR3 runs 13 residues. V was trimmed by 7 bases and J by 7 bases, leaving 14 bases between them. Germline V gives CDR1 MNHNY, CDR2 SVGAGI (reference sequence). This CDR3 is CASNPQGLNEQFF. CDR3 DNA sequence: TGTGCCAGCAACCCACAGGGATTGAATGAGCAGTTCTTC.